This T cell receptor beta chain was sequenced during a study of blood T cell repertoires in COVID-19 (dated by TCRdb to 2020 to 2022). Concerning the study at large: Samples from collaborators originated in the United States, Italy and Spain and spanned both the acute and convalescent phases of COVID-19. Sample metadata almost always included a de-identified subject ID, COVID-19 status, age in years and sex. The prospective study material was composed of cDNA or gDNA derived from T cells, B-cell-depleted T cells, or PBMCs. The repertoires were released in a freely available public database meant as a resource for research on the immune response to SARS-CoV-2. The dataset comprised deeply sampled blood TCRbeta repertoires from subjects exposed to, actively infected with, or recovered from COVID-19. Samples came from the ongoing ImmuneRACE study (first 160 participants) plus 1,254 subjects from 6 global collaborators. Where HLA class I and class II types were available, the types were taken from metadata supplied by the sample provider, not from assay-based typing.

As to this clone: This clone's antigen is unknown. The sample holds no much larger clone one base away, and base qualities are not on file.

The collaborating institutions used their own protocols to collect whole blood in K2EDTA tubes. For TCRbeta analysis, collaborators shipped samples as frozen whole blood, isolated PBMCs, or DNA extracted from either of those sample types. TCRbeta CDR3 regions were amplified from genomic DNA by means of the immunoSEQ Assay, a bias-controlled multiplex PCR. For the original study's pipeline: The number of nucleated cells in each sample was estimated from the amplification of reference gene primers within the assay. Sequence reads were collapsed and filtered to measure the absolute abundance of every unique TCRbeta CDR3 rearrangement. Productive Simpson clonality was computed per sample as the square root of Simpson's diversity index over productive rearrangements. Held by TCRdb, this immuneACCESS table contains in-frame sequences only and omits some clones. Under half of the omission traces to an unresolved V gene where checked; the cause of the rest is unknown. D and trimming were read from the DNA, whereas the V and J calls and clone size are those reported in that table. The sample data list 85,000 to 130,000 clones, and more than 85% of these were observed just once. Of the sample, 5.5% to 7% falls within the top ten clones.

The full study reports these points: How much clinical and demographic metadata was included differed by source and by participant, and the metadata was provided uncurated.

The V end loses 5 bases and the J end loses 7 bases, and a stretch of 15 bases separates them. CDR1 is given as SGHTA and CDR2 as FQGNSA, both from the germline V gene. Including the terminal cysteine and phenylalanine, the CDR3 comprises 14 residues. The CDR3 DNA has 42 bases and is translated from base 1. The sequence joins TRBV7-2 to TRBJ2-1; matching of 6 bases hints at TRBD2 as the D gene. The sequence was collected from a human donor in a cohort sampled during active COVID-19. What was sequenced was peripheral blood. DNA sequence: TGTGCCAGCAGCACCTCCCCGGGAGTTAATGAGCAGTTCTTC. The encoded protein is CASSTSPGVNEQFF.